This TCR beta chain was sequenced in a study of CD8 T cells in ankylosing spondylitis. Study-level findings and limits: Earlier literature documents some of the motif variants in reactive arthritis synovial fluid and blood. Significant enrichment of disease-linked clones was reported in matched ankylosing spondylitis synovial fluid. Disease-linked clones were CD8+ and relatively rare in peripheral blood. Ankylosing spondylitis blood appeared to be characterized by a TCR beta motif of eight or nine highly homologous variants.

V was pared by 7 bases and J by 1 base, with 7 bases of the junction left unmatched. The germline CDR1 and CDR2 sequences are MNHEY and SMNVEV (reference sequence). The CDR3 has 15 amino acids. TCR beta libraries were made by quantitative 5'-RACE with molecular barcodes. TCRdb processed the 5' RACE reads anew with MiXCR; each CDR3 protein has one entry. The data show about 700,000 distinct CDR3 sequences, around a fifth seen once. About this clonotype: What it binds is unknown.

Specimen: blood, either unsorted or a sorted T cell fraction (not recorded which). The V call is TRBV27, the J call TRBJ2-1; 7 bases map to TRBD1. The source of this sequence is a male donor with ankylosing spondylitis. The CDR3 here is CASKGRTGSYNEQFF. In nucleotides, the CDR3 is TGTGCCAGCAAAGGTAGGACAGGTTCCTACAATGAGCAGTTCTTC.